Below, one T cell receptor beta chain is given with its context. The data derive from a study of blood T cell repertoires in COVID-19. On the study more broadly: Samples representing acute and convalescent COVID-19 were sourced from the United States, Italy and Spain. T cells, B-cell-depleted T cells, or PBMCs supplied cDNA or gDNA.

A Seattle source enrolled patients during active infection and followed them longitudinally. In the study's own analysis: Estimated nucleated cell counts came from reference gene primer amplification. TCRdb's copy holds only in-frame clones and misses some; the assay was immunoSEQ multiplex PCR. The DNA gave D and trimming, while V, J and clone size come from that table. The data show around 82,000 clones, roughly 85% seen once. Sequenced material: peripheral blood. The sequence was collected from a man aged 50 to 59 with COVID-19, enrolled during active disease.

Here the CDR3 DNA reads TGCGCCAGCAACGGACAGCCCTACACTGAAGCTTTCTTT. This encodes CASNGQPYTEAFF. The chain combines TRBV5-1 with TRBJ1-1, with a weak D call TRBD1 (6 bases). The CDR3 sequence is 13 residues long. The germline CDR1 and CDR2 sequences are SGHRS and YFSETQ. V shed 6 bases and J shed 3 bases, with 12 bases lying between them.